The present T cell receptor (beta chain) was sequenced within a study of OX40 agonist ivuxolimab in advanced cancers. Study at large: The group had a mean age of about 64 years, ranged from roughly 20 to 80, and was roughly 83% male. Partial responses were achieved by three patients: one hepatocellular carcinoma, two cutaneous melanoma.

The method was immunoSEQ multiplex PCR; TCRdb's version includes in-frame clones alone and lacks a portion of them. The data show more than 60,000 clones, under 95% seen once. Findings of the study overall: Within 6 weeks, CD4+ and CD8+ blood T cells expanded clonally at 0.1 to 3.0 mg/kg. Among the lowest peripheral clonal expansion occurred in 0.1-3.0 mg/kg partial responders.

This CDR3 has 16 residues. Germline CDR1 is KGHSH and CDR2 is LQKENI. The V and J ends lost 4 bases and 2 bases respectively, with 15 bases between them. Regarding this clone: Its specificity is unknown.

The source was CD4+ or CD8+ T cells sorted from blood, collected in a trial of the OX40 agonist ivuxolimab. The source of this sequence is an adult with an advanced solid tumor such as melanoma, head and neck, liver or kidney cancer. The chain links TRBV18 to TRBJ1-3; weak D call: TRBD1 (6 bases). The CDR3 nucleotides read TGTGCCAGCTCACAAGGGACACAACTCACTGGAAACACCATATATTTT. Residues: CASSQGTQLTGNTIYF.